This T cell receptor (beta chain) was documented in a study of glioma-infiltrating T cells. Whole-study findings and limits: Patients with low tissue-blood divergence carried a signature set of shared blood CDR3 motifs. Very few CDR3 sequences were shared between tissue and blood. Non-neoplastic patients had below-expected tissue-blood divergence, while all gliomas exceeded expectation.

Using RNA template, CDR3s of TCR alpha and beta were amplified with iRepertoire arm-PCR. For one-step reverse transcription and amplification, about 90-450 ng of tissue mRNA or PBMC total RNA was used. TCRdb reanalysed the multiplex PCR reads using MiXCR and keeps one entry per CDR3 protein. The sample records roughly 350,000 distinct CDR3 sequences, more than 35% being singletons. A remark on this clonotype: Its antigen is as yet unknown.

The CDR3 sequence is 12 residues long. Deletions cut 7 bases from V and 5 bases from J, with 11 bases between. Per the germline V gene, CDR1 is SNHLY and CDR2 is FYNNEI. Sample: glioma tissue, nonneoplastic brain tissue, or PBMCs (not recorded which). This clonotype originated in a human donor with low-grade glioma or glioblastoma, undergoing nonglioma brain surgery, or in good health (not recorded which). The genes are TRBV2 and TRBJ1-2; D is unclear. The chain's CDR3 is CASTEEVYGYTF. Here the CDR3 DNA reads TGTGCCAGCACCGAGGAAGTGTATGGCTACACCTTC.